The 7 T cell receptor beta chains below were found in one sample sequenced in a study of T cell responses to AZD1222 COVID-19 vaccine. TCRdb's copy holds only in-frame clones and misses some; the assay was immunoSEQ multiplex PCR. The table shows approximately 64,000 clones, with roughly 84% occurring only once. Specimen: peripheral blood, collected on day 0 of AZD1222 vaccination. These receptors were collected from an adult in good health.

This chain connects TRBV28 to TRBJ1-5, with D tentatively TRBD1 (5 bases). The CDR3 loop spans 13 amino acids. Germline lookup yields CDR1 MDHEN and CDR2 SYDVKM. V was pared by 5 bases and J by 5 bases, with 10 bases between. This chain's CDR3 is CASSLGVDQPQHF. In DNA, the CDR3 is TGTGCCAGCAGTCTGGGGGTTGATCAGCCCCAGCATTTT.

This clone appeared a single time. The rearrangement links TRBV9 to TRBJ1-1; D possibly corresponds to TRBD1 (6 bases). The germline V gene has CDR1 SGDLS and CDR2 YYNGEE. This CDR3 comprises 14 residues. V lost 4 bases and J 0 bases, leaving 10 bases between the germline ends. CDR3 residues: CASSMPGVNTEAFF. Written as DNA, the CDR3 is TGTGCCAGCAGCATGCCAGGGGTGAACACTGAAGCTTTCTTT.

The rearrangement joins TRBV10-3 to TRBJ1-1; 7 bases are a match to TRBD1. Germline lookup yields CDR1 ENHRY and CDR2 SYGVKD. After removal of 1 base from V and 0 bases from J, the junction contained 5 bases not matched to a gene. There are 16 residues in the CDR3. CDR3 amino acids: CAISEYEGQLNTEAFF. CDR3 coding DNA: TGTGCCATCAGTGAGTATGAGGGACAGCTGAACACTGAAGCTTTCTTT.

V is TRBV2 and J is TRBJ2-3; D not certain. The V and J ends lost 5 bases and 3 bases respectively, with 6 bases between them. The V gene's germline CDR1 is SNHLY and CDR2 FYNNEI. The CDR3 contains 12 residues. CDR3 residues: CASSTETDTQYF. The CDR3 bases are TGTGCCAGCAGTACAGAGACAGATACGCAGTATTTT. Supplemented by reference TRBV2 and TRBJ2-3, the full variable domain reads EPEVTQTPSHQVTQMGQEVILRCVPISNHLYFYWYRQILGQKVEFLVSFYNNEISEKSEIFDDQFSVERPDGSNFTLKIRSTKLEDSAMYFCASSTETDTQYFGPGTRLTVL.

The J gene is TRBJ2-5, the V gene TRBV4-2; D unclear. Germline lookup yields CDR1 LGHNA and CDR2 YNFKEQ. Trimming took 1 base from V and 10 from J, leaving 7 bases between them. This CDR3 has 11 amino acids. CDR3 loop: CASSQAGFQYF. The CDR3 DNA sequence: TGTGCCAGCAGCCAAGCTGGGTTCCAGTACTTC.

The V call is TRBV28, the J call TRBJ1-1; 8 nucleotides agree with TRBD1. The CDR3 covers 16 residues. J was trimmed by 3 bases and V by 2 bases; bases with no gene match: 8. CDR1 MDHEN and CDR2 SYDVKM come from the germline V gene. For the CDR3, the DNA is TGTGCCAGCAGTTTACAACAGGGGGGGAGGGACACTGAAGCTTTCTTT. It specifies CASSLQQGGRDTEAFF.

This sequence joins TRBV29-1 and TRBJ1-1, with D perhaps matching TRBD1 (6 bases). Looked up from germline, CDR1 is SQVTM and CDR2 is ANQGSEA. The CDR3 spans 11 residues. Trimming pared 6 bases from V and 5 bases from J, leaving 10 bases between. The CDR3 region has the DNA TGCAGCGTAGGCAGGGGAACTGAAGCTTTCTTT. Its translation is CSVGRGTEAFF.